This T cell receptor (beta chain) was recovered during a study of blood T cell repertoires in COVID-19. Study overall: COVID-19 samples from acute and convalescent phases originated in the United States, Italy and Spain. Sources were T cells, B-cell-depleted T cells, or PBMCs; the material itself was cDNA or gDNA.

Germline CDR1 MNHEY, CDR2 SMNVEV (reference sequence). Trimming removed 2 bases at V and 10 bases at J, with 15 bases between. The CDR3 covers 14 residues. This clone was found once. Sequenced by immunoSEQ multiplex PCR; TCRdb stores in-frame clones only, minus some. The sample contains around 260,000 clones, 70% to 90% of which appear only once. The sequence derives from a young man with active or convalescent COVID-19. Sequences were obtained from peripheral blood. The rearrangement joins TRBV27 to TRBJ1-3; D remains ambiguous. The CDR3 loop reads CASSLEADRGTIYF. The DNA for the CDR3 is TGTGCCAGCAGTTTAGAGGCGGACCGCGGGACCATATATTTT.